This is a list of T cell receptor beta chains from one sample in a study of control samples from healthy donors and cancer patients. Only in-frame clones appear in the TCRdb table, and some are missing; sequencing was by immunoSEQ multiplex PCR. The table includes around 51,000 clones, about 80% detected once. Sequences were obtained from blood. These receptors were taken from a man between 65 and 80 years old in good health. CDR3s include the opening cysteine and the closing phenylalanine or tryptophan. Clone sizes are given selectively: once, few, many, or a class where the clone is expanded.

>NA|TRBV13|TRBJ1-3
CASSLTGNTIYF
>NA|TRBV5-5|TRBJ1-5
CASSWGVPESNQPQHF
>NA|TRBV7-9|TRBJ1-2
CASSLEGGYGYTF
>NA|TRBV10-3|TRBJ2-2
CAISETGYTGELFF
>once|TRBV19|TRBJ2-2
CASSIELGRGRTGELFF
>few|TRBV5-1|TRBJ2-7
CASSLSGLEYEQYF
>NA|TRBV6-6|TRBJ2-7
CASSYSRQGAGEQYF
>NA|TRBV7-2|TRBJ1-4
CASSLAGGTDEKLFF
>NA|TRBV6-5|TRBJ2-7
CASSKLAGTGEQYF
>NA|TRBV2|TRBJ1-5
CASRGTRGNNQPQHF
>once|TRBV5-1|TRBJ2-5
CASSLETGKETQYF
>NA|TRBV6-5|TRBJ1-2
CASSRNGGSNGYTF
>NA|TRBV30|TRBJ2-7
CAWRPAGSSWSYEQYF
>NA|TRBV10-3|TRBJ2-1
CAISGTSAREGEQFF
>NA|TRBV7-9|TRBJ2-1
CASSFRPGRTKLDNEQFF
>NA|TRBV30|TRBJ2-4
CAWRYPPGLAGVEAKNIQYF
>NA|TRBV10-3|TRBJ1-6
CAISAGTGSSPLHF
>NA|TRBV11-2|TRBJ1-1
CASSRDRIYTEAFF
>NA|TRBV20-1|TRBJ2-3
CSASTLGLAGVDTQYF
>NA|TRBV23-1|TRBJ2-7
CASSQPTGGDEQYF
>NA|TRBV2|TRBJ2-3
CASSGLAGGRLGQDTQYF
>NA|TRBV15|TRBJ2-7
CATSRDQGTYEQYF
>NA|TRBV28|TRBJ2-5
CASSLVLWASGGRGQKETQYF
>few|TRBV2|TRBJ1-6
CASSEARRGPLHF
>once|TRBV2|TRBJ1-4
CASSGPEPEKLFF
>NA|TRBV11-2|TRBJ2-1
CASRLGGGRSPEEQFF
>NA|TRBV30|TRBJ1-6
CAWSGRLQSGMHLHF
>few|TRBV29-1|TRBJ2-3
CSAGQGTDTQYF
>NA|TRBV6-6|TRBJ1-5
CASRPGTVSNQPQHF
>NA|TRBV7-2|TRBJ1-4
CASSSPRGGVGEKLFF
>NA|TRBV18|TRBJ2-5
CASSRQAIQETQYF
>NA|TRBV2|TRBJ1-5
CASRDRVRGQPQHF
>NA|TRBV5-1|TRBJ1-1
CASSTSQGLGTEAFF
>NA|TRBV7-7|TRBJ2-5
CASSPTRTYYQETQYF
>few|TRBV28|TRBJ2-4
CATGERDRVHF
>once|TRBV5-1|TRBJ1-1
CASSSPWAWNTEAFF
>NA|TRBV18|TRBJ1-3
CASSPQGSSGNTIYF
>NA|TRBV29-1|TRBJ2-3
CSVEGAGSTDTQYF
>NA|TRBV5-1|TRBJ1-2
CASGRTNYGYTF
>NA|TRBV29-1|TRBJ2-5
CSVAGTGRTQYF
>NA|TRBV6-5|TRBJ1-4
CASRRGGNEKLFF
>NA|TRBV7-8|TRBJ2-3
CATLDWASTDTQYF
>NA|TRBV18|TRBJ2-2
CASSPRTGGDTGELFF
>NA|TRBV2|TRBJ2-7
CASKPGLTIYEQYF
>NA|TRBV5-1|TRBJ2-6
CASSGTGYSGANVLTF
>NA|TRBV5-6|TRBJ1-1
CASSLVWQGSTEAFF
>NA|TRBV6-5|TRBJ2-7
CASSLTDQGSYEQYF
>NA|TRBV29-1|TRBJ1-2
CSVLRGPEGYTF
>NA|TRBV29-1|TRBJ2-6
CSAARSGANVLTF
>NA|TRBV5-4|TRBJ2-1
CASSGGLAGGPADEQFF
>once|TRBV7-2|TRBJ2-7
CASSLAVRAYEQYF
>NA|TRBV2|TRBJ1-1
CASSSWTGGNEAFF
>NA|TRBV24-1|TRBJ2-2
CATSTNLLRGGELFF
>NA|TRBV30|TRBJ2-3
CAWTLGAGGSTDTQYF